The following is a TCR beta chain sequence with its context. Its antigen is undetermined. The sample belongs to a study of T cell responses to AZD1222 COVID-19 vaccine. General observations from the study: Sampling that yielded the repertoires occurred only after the peak T cell response. Among those given AZD1222, only 5 to 7 were seropositive at baseline.

This CDR3 spans 14 amino acids. Germline V gene lookup returns CDR1 SGHVS and CDR2 FQNEAQ. V lost 4 bases to trimming and J lost 7 bases, with 14 bases between them. The repertoire was sequenced with immunoSEQ multiplex PCR; TCRdb's copy has only in-frame clones and lacks some. The table shows some 92,000 clones, with around 91% occurring only once. This material consisted of peripheral blood, taken on day 0 of MenACWY control vaccination. The source is an adult in good health. The chain employs TRBV7-8 and TRBJ1-5; maybe TRBD1 (6 bases). CDR3 bases: TGTGCCAGCAGCTCTTCCAGGGGTAGACAGCCCCAGCATTTT. It is translated as CASSSSRGRQPQHF.